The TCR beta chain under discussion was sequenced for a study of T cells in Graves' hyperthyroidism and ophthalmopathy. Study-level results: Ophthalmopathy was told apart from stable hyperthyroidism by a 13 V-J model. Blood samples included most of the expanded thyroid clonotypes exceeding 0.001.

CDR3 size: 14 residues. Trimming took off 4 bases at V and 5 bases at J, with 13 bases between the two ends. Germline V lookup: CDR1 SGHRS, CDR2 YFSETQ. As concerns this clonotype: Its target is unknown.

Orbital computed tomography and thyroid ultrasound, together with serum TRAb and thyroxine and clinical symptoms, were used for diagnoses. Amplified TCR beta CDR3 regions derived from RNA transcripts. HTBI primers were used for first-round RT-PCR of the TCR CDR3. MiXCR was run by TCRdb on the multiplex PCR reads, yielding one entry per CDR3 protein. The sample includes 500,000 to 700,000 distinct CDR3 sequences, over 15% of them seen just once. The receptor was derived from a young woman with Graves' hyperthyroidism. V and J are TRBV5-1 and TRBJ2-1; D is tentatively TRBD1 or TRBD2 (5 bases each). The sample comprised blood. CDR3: CASSKGPSNNEQFF. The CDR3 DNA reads TGCGCCAGCAGCAAGGGACCCTCAAACAATGAGCAGTTCTTC.